This T cell receptor beta chain derives from a study of vaccination and CD4 T cells after COVID-19. Whole-study context: Control cultures were supplied with a CEFX pool, an HIV-1 Nef pool, or no peptide at all.

About this clonotype itself: Its antigen is unidentified.

Germline trimming cut 6 bases from V and 7 bases from J; bases unmatched to any gene: 9. The germline CDR1 and CDR2 sequences are MNHNS and SASEGT. The CDR3 covers 14 residues. Treatment in this sample: 10-day PBMC culture with coronavirus spike peptide pools or control peptides (ViraFEST assay). The Oncomine TCR Beta short-read assay generated sequence data from the DNA of cultured CD4+ T cells. TCRdb ran MiXCR on the PCR reads and lists one entry per CDR3 protein. Of about 5,400 distinct CDR3 sequences in the sample, 45% to 60% were seen once. Sequencing was done on a sample of CD4+ T cells from blood, cultured in vitro. V usage is TRBV6-1 and J usage is TRBJ2-1, with 7 bases lining up with TRBD1. The clonotype was recovered from a human donor who had recovered from COVID-19. The CDR3 region has the DNA TGTGCCAGCAGGTCCGGGACAGTTCGGAATGAGCAGTTCTTC. This translates into CASRSGTVRNEQFF.